The clone carrying this T cell receptor beta chain has a count of ten or more. Its matching antigen is unknown. The data belong to a study of response to subunit inactivated influenza vaccine. General study findings and limits: There was a suggestion from the authors that each seasonal influenza vaccination recruits few new T cells.

Each CDR3 protein is one row after TCRdb ran MiXCR on the RT-PCR reads. Of hundreds of thousands of distinct CDR3 sequences detected, 11% to 15% appear once; the ten largest clones hold approximately 7.6%. This TCR was sampled from a man aged 45-60 years who received an inactivated influenza vaccine. The starting material was PBMCs from blood, obtained less than 15 days before vaccination.

The CDR3 loop reads CASSEFLLQETQYF. CDR3 nucleotide sequence: TGCGCCAGCAGTGAGTTCCTCCTCCAAGAGACCCAGTACTTC. The chain recombines TRBV10-2 with TRBJ2-5; D remains ambiguous. V lost 1 base and J 1 base, leaving 7 bases between the germline ends. Germline assignment: CDR1 WSHSY and CDR2 SAAADI. The CDR3 sequence is 14 residues long.